This TCR beta chain came from a study of tumor and adjacent non-tumor tissue in lung cancer (dated by TCRdb to 2017 to 2018). For context, the study as a whole: The cohort included some twelve adenocarcinoma, 2 squamous cell carcinoma and 1 small cell lung cancer patients. Among the roughly 15 patients, ages ranged from about 30 to 80 years, about 10 were men and 5 were women, and disease was TNM stage I to III. Sequencing produced approximately 130 million productive TCRbeta reads in total, an average of about 3.8 million reads per sample. Using bulk TCRbeta repertoires from some 15 lung cancer patients, the study set lung tumor tissue side by side with matched distant non-tumor lung tissue. For each patient, one tumor sample and one normal lung sample were taken, giving thirty paired specimens that underwent TCRbeta CDR3 sequencing. On the study overall, not on this receptor specifically: Tumor tissue showed significantly greater TCR diversity (inverse Simpson) than normal lung tissue (approximately 400 vs 170, P = 0.0075, Mann-Whitney U test). A significantly larger cumulative share of the repertoire was made up by the top 100 clones in normal lung than in tumor tissue. Because peripheral blood was not sequenced, the blood TCRbeta repertoires of the lung cancer patients in the study went unexamined. With only around 15 patients in the cohort, the authors noted that larger samples and more detailed clinical data are needed. Younger patients had significantly higher TCR diversity, and higher tumor TCR diversity was associated with shorter overall and disease-free survival. The methods do not name the sequencing platform or mention unique molecular identifiers.

RNA was extracted from bulk unsorted tissue and checked for quality with a NanoDrop ND-1000 and an Agilent 2100. Newly diagnosed lung cancer patients without prior chemotherapy who had been admitted for thoracic surgery in China between August and November 2014 were enrolled as donors. Anyone who had undergone radiotherapy or chemotherapy before, or who had another cancer at the same time, was left out of the study. Surgical tissue pieces of about 1-2 cm3 were preserved in RNAlater solution and stored at -80 °C until use. With regard to this clonotype: Its binding antigen is unknown. Base qualities were left out, and no much larger clone turns up one base away.

The CDR3, from cysteine to phenylalanine, totals 14 residues. Solely the CDR3 DNA is kept, with 42 bases framed from the first base. The germline V gene provides CDR1 SNHLY and CDR2 FYNNEI. V and J lose 8 bases and 3 bases, and a span of 14 bases separates them. Libraries were prepared through multiplex PCR. The sample was run on an Illumina HiSeq 2500. Following protocols modified from ARM-PCR, the researchers constructed TCRbeta libraries through three rounds of nested PCR with primers (Table S4). Before sequencing, PCR products of 200-500 bp were excised from the gel and purified with the QIAquick gel extraction kit. In the original analysis: Reads were cleaned using Trimmomatic, were merged into complete CDR3 sequences using FLASH, and were assigned to V(D)J germline segments using MiTCR. VDJtools was used to compute clonal diversity as the inverse Simpson's index. In-frame sequences lacking a premature stop codon were counted as productive reads. Using fastp at Q25 and MiXCR, TCRdb reprocessed the public reads and kept productive beta chains. Under each unique CDR3 protein, matching rows form one entry showing the most common genes and DNA. The V and J calls here are based on TCRdb, not the publication. Counted in this sample were 75,000 to 80,000 distinct CDR3 sequences; around 85% of them appeared once. The biggest ten clones account for about an eighth of the sample.

Sequenced sample: lung tumor tissue. The receptor was isolated from a woman aged 45-59 years with non-small cell lung cancer. This chain joins TRBV2 to TRBJ2-1, with a weak D call of TRBD2 (5 bases match). CDR3 protein: CASGIAPYYNEQFF. The DNA sequence is TGTGCCAGCGGTATAGCGCCATACTACAATGAGCAGTTCTTC.